These T cell receptor beta chains were read from a single sample in a study of post-analysis software for immune sequencing data. TCRdb redid the calling of the PCR reads with MiXCR, one entry per CDR3 protein. The sample records about 770,000 distinct CDR3 sequences, just over 45% being singletons. The sequenced sample consisted of blood. The receptors come from a girl aged 5 to 17 with multiple sclerosis. CDR3s include the opening cysteine and the closing phenylalanine or tryptophan. The D gene is left open where the match is weak. Clone size is shown for a subset of rows, as once, few, many or a class of expanded clone.

TRBJ2-7 NA TRBV4-3 17 few TGCGCCAGCAGCCAACGTATTCAGGGGTGGGTCCCCTACGAGCAGTACTTC CASSQRIQGWVPYEQYF
TRBJ1-2 NA TRBV5-1 15 NA TGCGCCAGCAGCTTTAATCGGGCGCTATCCTATGGCTACACCTTC CASSFNRALSYGYTF
TRBJ1-4 NA TRBV6-1 17 NA TGTGCCAGCAGTCCCCTTTTGCCGGGGGGTGTTGGTGAAAAACTGTTTTTT CASSPLLPGGVGEKLFF
TRBJ2-4 NA TRBV9 15 NA TGTGCCAGCAGCGTAGGTGACAGGCCCGCTCCAATTCAGTACTTC CASSVGDRPAPIQYF
TRBJ1-5 TRBD1 TRBV10-3 13 few TGTGCCACAAGGGGTTCAGGGGGCTCGCCCCAGCATTTT CATRGSGGSPQHF
TRBJ2-3 TRBD1 TRBV20-1 15 NA TGCAGTGCTAGAGAAGACAGGGGGAGCACAGATACGCAGTATTTT CSAREDRGSTDTQYF
TRBJ2-7 NA TRBV3-1 14 NA TGTGCCAGCAGCCAAGATCTTCCCCCCTACGAGCAGTACTTC CASSQDLPPYEQYF
TRBJ2-5 NA TRBV30 14 once TGTGCCTGGAGTCCCCGGTGGGGACACCCGACCCAGTACTTC CAWSPRWGHPTQYF
TRBJ2-7 TRBD1 TRBV27 17 NA TGTGCCAGCAGTTCACCCATAAGACAGGGCCGGTCCTACGAGCAGTACTTC CASSSPIRQGRSYEQYF
TRBJ2-5 NA TRBV5-1 15 few TGCGCCAGCAGCTTGGGACTAGCGAGGCAGGGGGAGCAGTACTTC CASSLGLARQGEQYF
TRBJ1-5 NA TRBV20-1 16 many TGCAGTGCTAGAGATCGGTATGGATGGGGCAATCAGCCCCAGCATTTT CSARDRYGWGNQPQHF
TRBJ2-5 NA TRBV10-3 13 NA TGTGCCATCAGTCTGGTCGGGTTCGAGACCCAGTACTTC CAISLVGFETQYF
TRBJ1-1 NA TRBV20-1 14 NA TGCAGTGCTACCCCTTTTACAGGGTCCACTGAAGCTTTCTTT CSATPFTGSTEAFF
TRBJ1-1 NA TRBV20-1 17 NA TGCAGTGCTGACGACCCATCCTCAGGTGGGCTGGGCACTGAAGCTTTCTTT CSADDPSSGGLGTEAFF
TRBJ2-1 NA TRBV15 16 few TGTGCCACCAGCCAACCGGAGGGCCCCCGGGGGAATGAGCAGTTCTTC CATSQPEGPRGNEQFF
TRBJ1-1 NA TRBV13 19 NA TGTGCCAGCAGCTTAGGCCCGGAGGAGGGAGGTTATCGGAACACTGAAGCTTTCTTT CASSLGPEEGGYRNTEAFF
TRBJ1-2 NA TRBV29-1 15 few TGCAGCGTGGTCACCTCCGGGAATCCCGCTTATGGCTACACCTTC CSVVTSGNPAYGYTF
TRBJ1-2 NA TRBV7-9 15 NA TGTGCCAGCAGCTTAGCCCAGGGTCCGTCCTATGGCTACACCTTC CASSLAQGPSYGYTF
TRBJ1-5 NA TRBV12-3/TRBV12-4 16 NA TGTGTCAGCAGTCGTGCGGGGACGAGTGGCAATCAGCCCCAGCATTTT CVSSRAGTSGNQPQHF
TRBJ2-1 NA TRBV5-6 14 NA TGTGCCAGCAGCTGGGGTGTCACCTACAATGAGCAGTTCTTC CASSWGVTYNEQFF
TRBJ2-7 NA TRBV4-2 13 NA TGTGCCAGCAGCTCCAGGACAGAACTCGAGCAGTACTTC CASSSRTELEQYF
TRBJ1-2 NA TRBV28 13 NA TGTGCCAGCAGTTTACAGCAGATCTATGGCTACACCTTC CASSLQQIYGYTF
TRBJ2-7 TRBD1 TRBV20-1 14 once TGCAGTGCTAGGTCCGGGACAGGCATCAACGAGCAGTACTTC CSARSGTGINEQYF
TRBJ2-5 TRBD2 TRBV10-3 14 NA TGTGCCATCAGTGACGGGGGGGGACGGGAGACCCAGTACTTC CAISDGGGRETQYF
TRBJ2-3 TRBD2 TRBV20-1 13 NA TGCAGTGCTAGAAGGGCGGGAGGGGATACGCAGTATTTT CSARRAGGDTQYF
TRBJ2-7 TRBD2 TRBV20-1 13 few TGCAGTGCTAGTGGGGACTACATATACGAGCAGTACTTC CSASGDYIYEQYF
TRBJ2-5 NA TRBV29-1 13 NA TGCAGCGCCGGATATGGGGGGCCCGAGACCCAGTACTTC CSAGYGGPETQYF
TRBJ2-3 NA TRBV4-3 14 NA TGCGCCAGCAGCCAAGACTTAACCACAGATACGCAGTATTTT CASSQDLTTDTQYF
TRBJ2-7 TRBD2 TRBV7-7 16 once TGTGCTAGCAGGCCGACTACTAGCGGGAGGGCCCCCGAGCAGTACTTC CASRPTTSGRAPEQYF
TRBJ2-3 TRBD2 TRBV29-1 16 NA TGCAGCGCTAAAACGGGAGGTTGGCGGAACACAGATACGCAGTATTTT CSAKTGGWRNTDTQYF
TRBJ2-1 NA TRBV7-8 14 NA TGTGCCAGCAGCTTGTCGGGACTTATCAATGAGCAGTTCTTC CASSLSGLINEQFF
TRBJ2-1 NA TRBV19 14 NA TGTGCCAGTAGTATAGATCGAGCTCGGAATGAGCAGTTCTTC CASSIDRARNEQFF
TRBJ1-2 TRBD1 TRBV20-1 12 NA TGCAGTGCTCCACAGGGGTACTATGGCTACACCTTC CSAPQGYYGYTF
TRBJ2-1 NA TRBV12-3/TRBV12-4 16 NA TGTGCCAGCACTGAACAGACAGCTAACTCCTACAATGAGCAGTTCTTC CASTEQTANSYNEQFF
TRBJ2-5 NA TRBV25-1 14 NA TGTGCCAGCAGTGTAGGGGCTATGCAAGAGACCCAGTACTTC CASSVGAMQETQYF
TRBJ2-1 TRBD2 TRBV5-1 17 once TGCGCCAGCAGCTTGGCCGGGACTAGCGGGATTTTCGATGAGCAGTTCTTC CASSLAGTSGIFDEQFF
TRBJ2-3 NA TRBV6-1 13 NA TGTGCCAGCGAAAGCCCTAGCACAGATACGCAGTATTTT CASESPSTDTQYF
TRBJ2-7 TRBD2 TRBV29-1 17 NA TGCAGCGTTGAAGTAGCGGGAGGGCCCTCCCTATTCTCCGAGCAGTACTTC CSVEVAGGPSLFSEQYF
TRBJ2-7 NA TRBV12-5 13 few TGTGCTAGTGCTCCTGACCTCTCCTACGAGCAGTACTTC CASAPDLSYEQYF
TRBJ1-1 NA TRBV11-2 19 NA TGTGCCAGCAGCTTAGATGCAAGGAGGGCAGTCCAGATGAACACTGAAGCTTTCTTT CASSLDARRAVQMNTEAFF
TRBJ1-4 TRBD1 TRBV5-1 14 NA TGCGCCAGCAGCTCAGGGGGGTACAGTGAAAAACTGTTTTTT CASSSGGYSEKLFF
TRBJ2-2 TRBD2 TRBV27 14 NA TGTGCCAGCAGTCTGACTAGCCCTCAAGGGGAGCTGTTTTTT CASSLTSPQGELFF
TRBJ2-3 TRBD1 TRBV5-1 14 NA TGCGCCAGCAGCGATGCAGGGGGCGCAGATACGCAGTATTTT CASSDAGGADTQYF
TRBJ2-7 NA TRBV30 14 NA TGTGCCTGGAGCCCCTCTCCCGGCGGATACGAGCAGTACTTC CAWSPSPGGYEQYF
TRBJ2-7 NA TRBV9 17 NA TGTGCCAGCGGAGACAGGGGGCTGAAGCGGGAGGGCCTCGAGCAGTACTTC CASGDRGLKREGLEQYF
TRBJ2-1 NA TRBV3-1 12 NA TGTGCCACCAAGACGAAGTACAATGAGCAGTTCTTC CATKTKYNEQFF
TRBJ1-5 TRBD1 TRBV10-3 19 few TGTGCCATCAGTGAGTCGATCTCCACAGGGGGCGGTTATAATCAGCCCCAGCATTTT CAISESISTGGGYNQPQHF
TRBJ1-6 NA TRBV11-3 12 NA TGTGCCAGCAGCGTATGGAATTCACCCCTCCACTTT CASSVWNSPLHF
TRBJ1-5 NA TRBV7-9 15 few TGTGCCAGCAGCTCCGGACCCATTAGCAATCAGCCCCAGCATTTT CASSSGPISNQPQHF
TRBJ2-5 NA TRBV20-1 12 NA TGCAGTGCTAGAGAGCCAGGGGAGACCCAGTACTTC CSAREPGETQYF
TRBJ2-7 TRBD1 TRBV5-1 15 once TGCGCCAGCAGCCCGGACAGGGGGGCTATCTACGAGCAGTACTTC CASSPDRGAIYEQYF
TRBJ2-3 NA TRBV9 17 NA TGTGCCAGCAGCGTAGACCCCCGGACAGCTAGCACAGATACGCAGTATTTT CASSVDPRTASTDTQYF
TRBJ1-1 TRBD1 TRBV27 19 few TGTGCCAGCAGCCCCTTCCTATACGGGACAGGGAGGACGAACACTGAAGCTTTCTTT CASSPFLYGTGRTNTEAFF
TRBJ2-1 NA TRBV9 16 NA TGTGCCAGCAGCGGGGGCGTGAGCGCGCCGGGCAATGAGCAGTTCTTC CASSGGVSAPGNEQFF
TRBJ1-1 TRBD1 TRBV11-2 16 NA TGTGCCAGCAGCTCGCCAGGGGGGGTGGGACTCACTGAAGCTTTCTTT CASSSPGGVGLTEAFF
TRBJ1-4 NA TRBV2 15 once TGTGCCAGCAGTGAGTGGGGGGCCACAGATGAAAAACTGTTTTTT CASSEWGATDEKLFF
TRBJ2-3 NA TRBV29-1 12 NA TGCAGCGCCGATGGGGGCCCAGATACGCAGTATTTT CSADGGPDTQYF
TRBJ1-5 TRBD1 TRBV7-2 14 NA TGTGCCAGCAGCAACGGACAGGGTCGACAGCCCCAGCATTTT CASSNGQGRQPQHF
TRBJ2-1 NA TRBV12-3/TRBV12-4 18 NA TGTGCCAGCAGTTTAGCCTACTGGGGAGCGAGGGCCTACAATGAGCAGTTCTTC CASSLAYWGARAYNEQFF
TRBJ1-1 TRBD1 TRBV29-1 14 NA TGCAGCGTTGACCAGACAGGGGGTCGGACTGAAGCTTTCTTT CSVDQTGGRTEAFF